The clone carrying this T cell receptor (beta chain) was found many times. What it recognizes is unknown. The sequenced template was cDNA made from the entire isolated RNA. Sequenced by immunoSEQ multiplex PCR; TCRdb stores in-frame clones only, minus some. The repertoire consists of some 500,000 clones, with approximately 10% occurring once and the leading ten covering 0.046%. These data are taken from a study of beta chain features in type 1 diabetes. Turning to the study itself: All samples together contributed more than 90,000,000 sorted cells for examination.

Findings and caveats of the study: Moderate yet significant TCRB CDR3 shortening was seen in Type 1 diabetes patients in all four CD4+ subsets.

The sequence was collected from a woman between 18 and 30 years old in good health. Sequenced sample: naive CD4+ T cells from blood.

The CDR3 sequence is CASSQSARHDYEQYF. The CDR3 region has the DNA TGCGCCAGCAGTCAATCCGCCAGGCACGACTACGAGCAGTACTTC. The rearrangement joins TRBV23-1 to TRBJ2-7; D is uncertain. TRBV23-1 is recorded as an ORF, its role being uncertain. This CDR3 has 15 amino acids. V was pared by 0 bases and J by 3 bases, with 12 bases between.